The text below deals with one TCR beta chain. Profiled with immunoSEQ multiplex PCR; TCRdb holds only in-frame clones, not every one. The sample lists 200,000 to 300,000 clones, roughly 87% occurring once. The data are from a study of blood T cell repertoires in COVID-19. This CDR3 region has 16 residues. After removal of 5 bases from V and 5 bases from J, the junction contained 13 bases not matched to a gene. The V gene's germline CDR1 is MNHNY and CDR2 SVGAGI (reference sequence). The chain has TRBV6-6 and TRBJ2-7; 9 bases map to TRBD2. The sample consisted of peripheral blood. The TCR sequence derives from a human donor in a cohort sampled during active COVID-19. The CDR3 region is CASSTQRGASANEQYF. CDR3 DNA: TGTGCCAGCAGTACCCAGCGGGGGGCTTCAGCAAACGAGCAGTACTTC.